This T cell receptor (beta chain) appears in the sequencing data of a study of radiation and T cells in renal cell carcinoma. Study-level findings and limits: Pretreatment tumor biopsies were lacking, so baseline clonotypes are unknown.

Libraries were prepared by immunoSEQ multiplex PCR; TCRdb keeps only in-frame clonotypes and omits some of them. The sample consists of about 150,000 clones, about 88% of them appearing once. Turning to this clone: The antigen is undetermined.

V shed 3 bases and J shed 3 bases, with 8 bases lying between them. CDR1 LNHNV and CDR2 YYDKDF come from the germline V gene (reference sequence). CDR3 length: 13 amino acids. Time point denoted: baseline pretreatment blood. Treatment indicated: 15 Gy SBRT to primary tumor, nephrectomy 4 weeks later. Clear cell pathology was present in this patient's renal cell carcinoma. Sequenced material: blood, taken from a patient whose treatment included radiotherapy and nephrectomy. This clonotype was obtained from a woman in her 50s with renal cell carcinoma. This chain joins TRBV15 and TRBJ1-1; no reliable D call. The CDR3 here is CATSSFGDTEAFF. CDR3 bases: TGTGCCACCAGCAGTTTCGGTGACACTGAAGCTTTCTTT.